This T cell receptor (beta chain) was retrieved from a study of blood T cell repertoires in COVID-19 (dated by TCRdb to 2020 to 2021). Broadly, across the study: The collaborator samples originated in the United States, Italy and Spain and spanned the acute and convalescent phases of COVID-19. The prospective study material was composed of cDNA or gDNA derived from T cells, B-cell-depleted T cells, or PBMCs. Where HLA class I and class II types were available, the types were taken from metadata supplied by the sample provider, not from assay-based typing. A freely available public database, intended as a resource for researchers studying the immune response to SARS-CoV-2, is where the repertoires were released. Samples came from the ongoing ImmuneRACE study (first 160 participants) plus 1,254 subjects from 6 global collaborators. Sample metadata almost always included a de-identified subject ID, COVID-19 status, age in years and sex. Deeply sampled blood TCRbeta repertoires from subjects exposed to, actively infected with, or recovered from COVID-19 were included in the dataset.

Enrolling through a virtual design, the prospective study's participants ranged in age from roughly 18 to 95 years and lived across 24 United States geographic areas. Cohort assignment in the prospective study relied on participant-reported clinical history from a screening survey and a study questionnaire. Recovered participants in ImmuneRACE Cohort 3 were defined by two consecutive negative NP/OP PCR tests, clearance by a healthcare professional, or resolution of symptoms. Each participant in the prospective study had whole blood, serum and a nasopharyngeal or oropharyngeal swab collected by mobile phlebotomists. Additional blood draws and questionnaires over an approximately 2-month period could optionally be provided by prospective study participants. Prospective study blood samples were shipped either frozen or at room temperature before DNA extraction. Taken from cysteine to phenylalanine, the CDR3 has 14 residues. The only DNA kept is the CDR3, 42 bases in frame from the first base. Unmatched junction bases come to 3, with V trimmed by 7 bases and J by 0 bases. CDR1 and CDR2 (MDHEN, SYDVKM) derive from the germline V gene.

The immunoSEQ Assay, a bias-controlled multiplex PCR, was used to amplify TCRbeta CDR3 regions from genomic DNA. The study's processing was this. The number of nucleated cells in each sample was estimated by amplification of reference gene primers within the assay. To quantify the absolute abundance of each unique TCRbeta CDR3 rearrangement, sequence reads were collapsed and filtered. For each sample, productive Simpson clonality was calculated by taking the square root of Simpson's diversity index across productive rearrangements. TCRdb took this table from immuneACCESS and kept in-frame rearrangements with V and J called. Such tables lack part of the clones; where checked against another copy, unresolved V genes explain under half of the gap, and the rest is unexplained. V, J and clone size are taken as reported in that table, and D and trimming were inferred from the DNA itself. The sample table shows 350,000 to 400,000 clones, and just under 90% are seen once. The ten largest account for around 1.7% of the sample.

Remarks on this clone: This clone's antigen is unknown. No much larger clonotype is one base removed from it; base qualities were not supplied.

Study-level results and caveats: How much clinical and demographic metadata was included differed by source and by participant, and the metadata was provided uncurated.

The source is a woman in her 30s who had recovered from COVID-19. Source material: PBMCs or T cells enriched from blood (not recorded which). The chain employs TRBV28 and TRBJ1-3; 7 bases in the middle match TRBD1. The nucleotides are TGTGCCAGCACCCCAGGGGGCTCTGGAAACACCATATATTTT. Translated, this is CASTPGGSGNTIYF. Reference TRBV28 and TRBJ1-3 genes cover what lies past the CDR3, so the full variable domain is DVKVTQSSRYLVKRTGEKVFLECVQDMDHENMFWYRQDPGLGLRLIYFSYDVKMKEKGDIPEGYSVSREKKERFSLILESASTNQTSMYLCASTPGGSGNTIYFGEGSWLTVV.